This entry concerns a single TCR beta chain. The source of the sample is a study of cytomegalovirus exposure and HLA in healthy donors. V dropped 5 bases and J dropped 9; count of bases not matched to a gene: 12. CDR1 is LNHDA, CDR2 SQIVND, per germline (reference sequence). There are 16 residues in the CDR3. Measured with immunoSEQ multiplex PCR; TCRdb has only the in-frame clones, and not every one. The sample lists about 140,000 clones, approximately 82% occurring once. The receptor comes from a man aged 30 to 39 in good health and CMV-seropositive. This chain links TRBV19 with TRBJ1-6; 8 bases fit TRBD1. Sequenced material: PBMCs. Here the CDR3 reads CASSPRDRGRGSPLHF. CDR3 in DNA: TGTGCCAGTAGTCCGCGTGACAGGGGTCGAGGTTCACCCCTCCACTTT.